There are a few counts of the clone carrying this T cell receptor (beta chain). Its antigen is as yet unknown. This record belongs to a study of CD8 T cells in ankylosing spondylitis. Study conclusions and caveats: Characteristic of ankylosing spondylitis blood, it appeared, was a TCR beta motif comprising fewer than 10 highly homologous variants.

Via MiXCR, TCRdb re-called the 5' RACE reads, giving one row per CDR3 protein. Of 300,000 to 400,000 distinct CDR3 sequences in the sample, about a fifth were seen once. The sequence was collected from a male donor with ankylosing spondylitis. The sequencing input was blood, either unsorted or a sorted T cell fraction (not recorded which).

The CDR3 sequence is CASSMRGTSANSYEQYF. The CDR3 nucleotides read TGTGCCAGTAGTATGAGGGGGACTAGCGCCAATTCCTACGAGCAGTACTTC. This chain uses TRBV19 with TRBJ2-7, with 10 bases lining up with TRBD2. Germline V gene data show CDR1 as LNHDA and CDR2 as SQIVND (reference sequence). The CDR3 extends over 17 amino acids. V dropped 3 bases and J dropped 1; count of bases not matched to a gene: 9.